One sample yielded the 2 T cell receptor beta chains listed below, sequenced in a study of control samples from healthy donors and cancer patients. Assay: immunoSEQ multiplex PCR; the TCRdb copy retains only in-frame clones and omits some. The data show approximately 190,000 clones, approximately 90% seen once. The specimen was blood. These TCRs come from a man aged 25 to 45 in good health.

This clone was observed a single time. The V call is TRBV6-5, the J call TRBJ2-7; D perhaps matches TRBD1 (6 bases). Trimming cost V 0 bases and J 3 bases, with 9 bases left between them. The CDR3 runs to 14 residues. Germline values: CDR1 MNHEY, CDR2 SVGAGI. The CDR3 here is CASSYSAGVYEQYF. CDR3 DNA: TGTGCCAGCAGTTACTCAGCAGGGGTCTACGAGCAGTACTTC.

J is TRBJ2-7 and V is TRBV13; D possibly corresponds to TRBD1 (6 bases). V was pared by 2 bases and J by 5 bases, with 13 bases between. The CDR3 runs 14 residues. Germline assignment: CDR1 PRHDT and CDR2 FYEKMQ (reference sequence). The DNA of the CDR3 is TGTGCCAGCAGCTTAAGGGACAACTCGGACGAGCAGTACTTC. Protein sequence: CASSLRDNSDEQYF.